This T cell receptor beta chain was captured in a study of PD-L1 blockade in urothelial cancer. Clones were read by immunoSEQ multiplex PCR, and TCRdb kept only the in-frame ones, dropping some. The sample yields 35,000 to 40,000 clones, over 75% seen once. There are 14 residues in the CDR3. CDR1 SGHDT and CDR2 YYEEEE come from the germline V gene. V was pared by 4 bases and J by 2 bases, with 12 bases between. The receptor comes from a man aged 65 to 85 with urothelial cancer. This material consisted of PBMCs, taken around atezolizumab (anti-PD-L1) treatment. V and J are TRBV5-6 and TRBJ1-2, with D hard to call. The CDR3 here is CASSQSGSNYGYTF. In DNA, the CDR3 is TGTGCCAGCAGCCAAAGCGGTTCGAACTATGGCTACACCTTC. Based on the CDR3 plus reference TRBV5-6 and TRBJ1-2, the full variable domain is DAGVTQSPTHLIKTRGQQVTLRCSPKSGHDTVSWYQQALGQGPQFIFQYYEEEERQRGNFPDRFSGHQFPNYSSELNVNALLLGDSALYLCASSQSGSNYGYTFGSGTRLTVV.